Sequencing of this T cell receptor beta chain was carried out in a study of blood T cell repertoires in COVID-19. Study-level background: Acute and convalescent COVID-19 samples came from the United States, Italy and Spain. T cells, B-cell-depleted T cells, or PBMCs provided the cDNA or gDNA that served as material.

The CDR3 is 14 amino acids. The germline V gene has CDR1 LNHDA and CDR2 SQIVND (reference sequence). Unmatched junction bases numbered 3, after V lost 6 bases and J lost 2 bases. Study processing details: Reference gene primer amplification gave nucleated cell count estimates. Measured with immunoSEQ multiplex PCR; TCRdb has only the in-frame clones, and not every one. V and J calls and clone size come straight from that table; D and trimming were deduced from the DNA. The sample records about 130,000 clones, more than 80% being singletons. This clone was seen once. The TCR comes from a human donor in a cohort sampled during active COVID-19. The rearrangement links TRBV19 to TRBJ2-3; 9 positions agree with TRBD1. Sequencing input: peripheral blood. The CDR3 spells CASRRDRDTDTQYF. CDR3 nucleotide sequence: TGTGCCAGTAGGCGGGACAGGGACACAGATACGCAGTATTTT.